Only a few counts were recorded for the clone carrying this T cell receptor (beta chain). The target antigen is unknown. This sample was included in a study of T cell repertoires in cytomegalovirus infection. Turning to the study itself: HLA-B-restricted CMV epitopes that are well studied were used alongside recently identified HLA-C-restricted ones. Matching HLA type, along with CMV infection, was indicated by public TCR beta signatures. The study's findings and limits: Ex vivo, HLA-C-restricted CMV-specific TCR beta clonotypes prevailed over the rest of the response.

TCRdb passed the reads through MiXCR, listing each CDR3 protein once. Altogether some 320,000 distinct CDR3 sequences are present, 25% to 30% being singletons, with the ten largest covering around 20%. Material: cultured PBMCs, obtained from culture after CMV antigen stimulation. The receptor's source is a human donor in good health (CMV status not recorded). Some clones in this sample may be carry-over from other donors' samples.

For the CDR3, the DNA is TGTGCCACCAGCGCAGGCTTCAGGATAGCGGATTACAATGAGCAGTTCTTC. Translating it yields CATSAGFRIADYNEQFF. This sequence joins TRBV24-1 and TRBJ2-1; a weak D match, TRBD2 (6 bases). Germline V CDR1 and CDR2: KGHDR, SFDVKD. This CDR3 has 17 amino acids. Deletions cut 7 bases from V and 4 bases from J, with 22 bases between.